This entry lists 2 T cell receptor beta chains sequenced from one sample in a study of human CD8 memory T cell subsets. By UMI-labeled 5' RACE, the TCR beta libraries were made. TCRdb processed the 5' RACE reads again and assigns one entry to each CDR3 protein, with no DNA. In all, the sample yields about 4,900 distinct CDR3 sequences. Sequenced input: CD8+ T cells from PBMCs. Receptor source: a human donor in good health.

The chain combines TRBV21-1 with TRBJ2-7. TRBV21-1 is deemed a pseudogene. The CDR3 is 12 residues long. CDR3 region: CVQRGSSYEQYF.

This clonotype ranks as medium-sized (0.01 to 0.1%) in terms of frequency. This chain joins TRBV20-1 and TRBJ2-1; TCRdb returns TRBD2, unconfirmable since there is no DNA. The CDR3 loop spans 15 amino acids. Germline V gene data show CDR1 as DFQATT and CDR2 as SNEGSKA (reference sequence). CDR3 loop: CSARSGGADYNEQFF.